This TCR beta chain was found in a study of blood T cell repertoires in COVID-19. Across the study: Material from acute and convalescent COVID-19 was sourced from the United States, Italy and Spain. The cDNA or gDNA used as material had been derived from T cells, B-cell-depleted T cells, or PBMCs.

Original analysis: It was from reference gene primer amplification that nucleated cell counts were estimated. Libraries were prepared by immunoSEQ multiplex PCR; TCRdb keeps only in-frame clonotypes and omits some of them. Clonal size and the V and J genes are those of that table, whereas D and trimming came from the DNA. The repertoire includes roughly 100,000 clones, 80% to 90% of them detected once, and around 10% sits in the top ten. V lost 2 bases to trimming and J lost 7 bases, with 14 bases between them. The CDR3 has 13 amino acids. The germline V gene encodes CDR1 SQVTM and CDR2 ANQGSEA. The origin of this receptor is a man in his forties or fifties with active or convalescent COVID-19. The source material was peripheral blood. The V gene is TRBV29-1, the J gene TRBJ1-2; D may be TRBD1 (5 bases). CDR3 DNA: TGCAGCGTTGAACTAGGGGCGGGGAGTGGCTACACCTTC. This codes for CSVELGAGSGYTF.